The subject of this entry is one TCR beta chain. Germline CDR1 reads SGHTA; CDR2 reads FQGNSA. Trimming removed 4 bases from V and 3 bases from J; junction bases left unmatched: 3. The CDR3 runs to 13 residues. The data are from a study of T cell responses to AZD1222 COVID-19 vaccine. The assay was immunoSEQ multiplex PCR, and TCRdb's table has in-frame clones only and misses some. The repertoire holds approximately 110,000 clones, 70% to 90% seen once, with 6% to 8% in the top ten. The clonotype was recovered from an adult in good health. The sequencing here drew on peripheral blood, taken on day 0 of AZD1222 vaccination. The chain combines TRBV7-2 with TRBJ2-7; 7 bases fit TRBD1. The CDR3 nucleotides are TGTGCCAGCAGCTCAAACAGGGGCTACGAGCAGTACTTC. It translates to CASSSNRGYEQYF.